This TCR beta chain was recorded in a study of tumor-infiltrating lymphocytes in primary liver carcinoma. Study-wide background: Cases comprised patients with primary liver carcinoma who received surgical resection. These were node-negative, non-metastatic T1-T3 tumors of roughly 4 to 10 cm. Findings and caveats of the study: Relative to tumor region pairs, the tumor-adjacent and tumor-blood pairs showed overlap that was lower. The 250 largest clones made up significantly more of tumor than blood repertoires (p = 0.039).

With respect to this clonotype: What it recognizes is unknown.

RNA was extracted from whole blood without cell sorting, alongside germline DNA. cDNA specific to TCR beta was made from 450 to 500 ng of total RNA, with a constant-region primer employed for priming. Employing slightly modified ARM-PCR, three nested multiplex PCR rounds were run, and these gave rise to the TCR beta libraries. TCRdb re-analysed the multiplex PCR reads in MiXCR, keeping a single row per CDR3 protein. In the table there are 330,000 or so distinct CDR3 sequences, 65% of which are singletons. This receptor was obtained from a man aged 35 to 55 with primary liver carcinoma and hepatitis B virus infection. The sequencing sample was made of peripheral blood.

Here the CDR3 reads CASKLGGGSYEQYF. CDR3 sequence (DNA): TGTGCCAGCAAGTTAGGGGGAGGCTCCTACGAGCAGTACTTC. This rearrangement joins TRBV6-5 to TRBJ2-7; D might be TRBD1 or TRBD2, each matching 6 bases. Germline values: CDR1 MNHEY, CDR2 SVGAGI. This CDR3 contains 14 residues. V lost 7 bases and J lost 0, with 13 bases in between.